In its sample, the clone carrying this T cell receptor (beta chain) was seen many times. The antigen is unknown. TCRdb re-analysed the reads in MiXCR, keeping a single row per CDR3 protein. The top ten clones hold 13% of a sample with about 310,000 distinct CDR3 sequences, roughly 25% of them seen once. This specimen belongs to a study of T cell repertoires in cytomegalovirus infection. The overall study: CMV infection plus the matching HLA type was flagged by public TCR beta signatures. Overall study findings and caveats: HLA-C-restricted, CMV-specific TCR beta clonotypes were dominant ex vivo.

This CDR3 has 13 amino acids. Germline V lookup: CDR1 SGHTA, CDR2 FQGNSA. Trimming stripped 10 bases from V and 4 bases from J, with 16 bases between. This sequence originates from a human donor in good health (CMV status not recorded). Some clones in this sample may be carry-over from other donors' samples. J is TRBJ1-1 and V is TRBV7-2; D gene ambiguous. The sequences come from cultured PBMCs, collected from culture after CMV antigen stimulation. CDR3 residues: CATLSSSSTEAFF. Written as DNA, the CDR3 is TGTGCCACCCTCTCCTCTTCGTCCACTGAAGCTTTCTTT.